One sample yielded the 26 T cell receptor beta chains listed below, sequenced in a study of CXCR3-negative and CXCR3-positive naive CD8 T cells. Study-level findings and limits: More hydrophobic TRB CDR3s occurred in CXCR3-positive than in CXCR3-negative naive cells.

All TRB cDNA libraries came from 5' RACE performed with UMI labels. TCRdb re-called the 5' RACE reads and gives one entry per CDR3 protein, without DNA. Its listing shows around 160,000 distinct CDR3 sequences. These receptors' antigens are unknown. Sequenced: naive CXCR3+ CD8+ T cells from blood. Subset in this sample: CD45RO-CCR7+CD27+CD95- naive CD8+ T cells expressing CXCR3 (TNR3+). Source of these receptors: a human donor in good health. Some clones in this sample may be carry-over from other donors' samples.

The chain combines TRBV6-2 or TRBV6-3 with TRBJ1-5. CDR3 size: 13 residues. Germline V CDR1 and CDR2: MNHEY, SVGEGT. The CDR3: CATLGLWDQPQHF.

V gene TRBV28 combines with J gene TRBJ2-1; there is no DNA to check the TCRdb D call of TRBD1. The germline V gene has CDR1 MDHEN and CDR2 SYDVKM. The CDR3 covers 16 residues. The CDR3 sequence is CASSSRQGVPYNEQFF.

The chain joins TRBV10-2 to TRBJ2-7; TCRdb's assignment of TRBD2 cannot be checked, as there is no DNA. Germline values: CDR1 WSHSY, CDR2 SAAADI. This CDR3 is built from 14 residues. The CDR3 loop reads CASSKRTLDYEQYF.

The chain has TRBV5-1 and TRBJ2-1. The CDR3 runs 12 residues. The germline gives CDR1 SGHRS, CDR2 YFSETQ. This CDR3 is CASSSSGNEQFF.

The genes are TRBV2 and TRBJ2-5; without DNA, the TCRdb call of TRBD1 cannot be checked. There are 13 residues in the CDR3. CDR1 SNHLY and CDR2 FYNNEI come from the germline V gene. This CDR3 is CATSDRGQETQYF.

The gene calls are TRBV7-9 and TRBJ1-1; TCRdb names TRBD1, which stays unverified in the absence of DNA. Germline V CDR1 and CDR2: SEHNR, FQNEAQ (reference sequence). The CDR3 length is 16 residues. The CDR3 loop is CASRSRRDSLNTEAFF.

The chain joins TRBV7-8 to TRBJ2-5; TCRdb gives TRBD2 as the D gene, but with no DNA this cannot be confirmed. In germline, CDR1 is SGHVS, CDR2 FQNEAQ. The CDR3 is made up of 16 amino acids. The CDR3: CASSLTSGGVPKTQYF.

The rearrangement joins TRBV7-7 to TRBJ1-6. CDR1 is SSHAT and CDR2 is FNYEAQ in the germline V gene (reference sequence). There are 16 residues in the CDR3. CDR3: CASSLVRSSYNSPLHF.

The chain recombines TRBV27 with TRBJ2-7; TCRdb returns TRBD1, unconfirmable since there is no DNA. Germline lookup yields CDR1 MNHEY and CDR2 SMNVEV (reference sequence). CDR3 size: 15 residues. The CDR3 loop reads CASSFAGQETYEQYF.

V is TRBV19 and J is TRBJ2-7; TCRdb gives TRBD2 as the D gene, but with no DNA this cannot be confirmed. This CDR3 has 13 residues. CDR1 and CDR2 (germline): LNHDA, SQIVND (reference sequence). The CDR3 loop is CASSPGTSELRPF. Looking up the rest from reference TRBV19 and TRBJ2-7 gives the full variable domain: DGGITQSPKYLFRKEGQNVTLSCEQNLNHDAMYWYRQDPGQGLRLIYYSQIVNDFQKGDIAEGYSVSREKKESFPLTVTSAQKNPTAFYLCASSPGTSELRPFGPGTRLTVT.

The V gene is TRBV7-9, the J gene TRBJ1-5; the D gene TCRdb calls, TRBD1, cannot be checked with no DNA. Germline V gene lookup returns CDR1 SEHNR and CDR2 FQNEAQ (reference sequence). This CDR3 is built from 12 residues. The CDR3 sequence: CASSLGQRPQHF.

This chain links TRBV2 with TRBJ2-7; TCRdb designates TRBD2, a call that cannot be tested without DNA. The CDR3 loop spans 15 amino acids. The germline V gene encodes CDR1 SNHLY and CDR2 FYNNEI. CDR3 amino acids: CASSPTSGRAYEQYF. The whole variable domain, remainder taken from reference TRBV2 and TRBJ2-7, is EPEVTQTPSHQVTQMGQEVILRCVPISNHLYFYWYRQILGQKVEFLVSFYNNEISEKSEIFDDQFSVERPDGSNFTLKIRSTKLEDSAMYFCASSPTSGRAYEQYFGPGTRLTVT.

This chain joins TRBV6-5 and TRBJ2-1; the D call from TCRdb, TRBD2, cannot be confirmed without DNA. The CDR3 runs 14 residues. CDR1 is MNHEY, CDR2 SVGAGI, per germline. The CDR3 sequence is CASSYEVAGVKQFF.

The V call is TRBV20-1, the J call TRBJ2-1. CDR1 is DFQATT, CDR2 SNEGSKA, per germline (reference sequence). The CDR3 has 13 amino acids. The CDR3 loop is CSAILGTYNEQFF.

This sequence joins TRBV27 and TRBJ2-7; TCRdb names TRBD1, which stays unverified in the absence of DNA. The CDR3 is made up of 15 amino acids. The germline CDR1 and CDR2 sequences are MNHEY and SMNVEV (reference sequence). The CDR3 here is CASRILGQKGYEQYF.

This chain joins TRBV28 and TRBJ2-5; the D call of TRBD2 rests on TCRdb alone, since no DNA is present to check it. Germline values: CDR1 MDHEN, CDR2 SYDVKM. The CDR3 totals 15 residues. This CDR3 reads CASSLGRSLQETQYF.

The chain couples TRBV7-9 to TRBJ1-4. The CDR3 runs to 16 residues. Germline-derived CDR1 and CDR2 are SEHNR and FQNEAQ (reference sequence). CDR3 sequence: CASSLVDGEPNEKLFF.

The chain uses TRBV7-9 and TRBJ2-7; without DNA, the TCRdb call of TRBD1 cannot be checked. The CDR3 spans 13 residues. Germline V gene lookup returns CDR1 SEHNR and CDR2 FQNEAQ (reference sequence). The CDR3 region is CASSFSRENEQYF.

V and J are TRBV29-1 and TRBJ2-1; checking the TCRdb D call of TRBD1 is not possible without DNA. Germline CDR1 and CDR2: SQVTM and ANQGSEA. The CDR3 sequence is 13 residues long. CDR3 residues: CSVEDRAGDGQFF.

The chain employs TRBV12-5 and TRBJ2-7; TCRdb picks TRBD2, but there is no DNA to check that call. The CDR3 sequence is 13 residues long. Germline V gives CDR1 LGHNT, CDR2 FRNRAP. The CDR3 sequence is CASGPGIVGEQYF. Full variable domain (rest looked up from reference TRBV12-5 and TRBJ2-7): DARVTQTPRHKVTEMGQEVTMRCQPILGHNTVFWYRQTMMQGLELLAYFRNRAPLDDSGMPKDRFSAEMPDATLATLKIQPSEPRDSAVYFCASGPGIVGEQYFGPGTRLTVT.

The chain is built from TRBV7-2 and TRBJ2-1; with no DNA, the TCRdb D assignment of TRBD1 cannot be verified. The germline gives CDR1 SGHTA, CDR2 FQGNSA. The CDR3 extends over 15 amino acids. This CDR3 is CASRLAATFRDEQFF.

This chain joins TRBV9 and TRBJ2-1; the TCRdb call, TRBD1, lacks DNA for checking. This CDR3 has 14 amino acids. The germline V gene encodes CDR1 SGDLS and CDR2 YYNGEE. CDR3 amino acids: CASSSLGAYNEQFF.

The rearrangement links TRBV19 to TRBJ2-3. The germline gives CDR1 LNHDA, CDR2 SQIVND (reference sequence). This CDR3 comprises 15 residues. CDR3 amino acids: CASSIDRTHTDTQYF.

This rearrangement joins TRBV2 to TRBJ2-1; TCRdb picks TRBD1, but there is no DNA to check that call. The CDR3 extends over 15 amino acids. Per the germline V gene, CDR1 is SNHLY and CDR2 is FYNNEI. Here the CDR3 reads CASNPPVTVYNEQFF.

The V call is TRBV20-1, the J call TRBJ2-1; TCRdb returns TRBD2, unconfirmable since there is no DNA. From germline, CDR1 is DFQATT and CDR2 SNEGSKA (reference sequence). The CDR3 consists of 15 residues. The CDR3 sequence: CSARGLLRSYNEQFF.

The V call is TRBV12-3 or TRBV12-4, the J call TRBJ1-1. This CDR3 contains 13 residues. CDR3 residues: CASFRFMNTEAFF.